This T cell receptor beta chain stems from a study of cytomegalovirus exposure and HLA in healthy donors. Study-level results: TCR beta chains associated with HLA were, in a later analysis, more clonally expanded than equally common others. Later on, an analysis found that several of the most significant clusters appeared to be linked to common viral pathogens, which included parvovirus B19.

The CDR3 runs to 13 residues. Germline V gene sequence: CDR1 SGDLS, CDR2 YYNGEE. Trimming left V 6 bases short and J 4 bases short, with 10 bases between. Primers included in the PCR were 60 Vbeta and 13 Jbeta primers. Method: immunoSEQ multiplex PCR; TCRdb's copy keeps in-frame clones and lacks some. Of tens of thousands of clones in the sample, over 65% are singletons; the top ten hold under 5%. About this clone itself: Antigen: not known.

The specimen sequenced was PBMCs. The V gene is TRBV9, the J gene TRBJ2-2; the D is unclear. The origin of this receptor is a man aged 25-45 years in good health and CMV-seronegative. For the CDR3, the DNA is TGTGCCAGCACGTGGTCCGGCACCGGGGAGCTGTTTTTT. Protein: CASTWSGTGELFF.